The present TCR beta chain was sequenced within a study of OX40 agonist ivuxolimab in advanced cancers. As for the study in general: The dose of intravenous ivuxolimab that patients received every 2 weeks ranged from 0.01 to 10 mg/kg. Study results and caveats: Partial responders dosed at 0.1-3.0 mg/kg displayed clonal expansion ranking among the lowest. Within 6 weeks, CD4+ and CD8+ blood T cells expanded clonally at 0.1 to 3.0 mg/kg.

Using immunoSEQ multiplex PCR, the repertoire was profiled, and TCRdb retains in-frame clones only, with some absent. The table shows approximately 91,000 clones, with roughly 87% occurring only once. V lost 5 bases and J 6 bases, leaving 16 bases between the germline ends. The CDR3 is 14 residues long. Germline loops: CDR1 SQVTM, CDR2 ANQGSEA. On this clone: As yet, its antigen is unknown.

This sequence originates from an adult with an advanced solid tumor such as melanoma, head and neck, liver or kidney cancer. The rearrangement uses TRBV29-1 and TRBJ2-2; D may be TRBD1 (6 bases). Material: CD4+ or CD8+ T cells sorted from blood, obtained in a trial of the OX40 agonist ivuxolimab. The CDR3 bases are TGCAGCGTTAAGACAGGTTCTTTGCCCGGGGAGCTGTTTTTT. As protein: CSVKTGSLPGELFF.